The 24 T cell receptor beta chains listed next were all sequenced from one sample in a study of CD4 T cells in relation to SARS-CoV-2 and coronaviruses. The unexposed donors gave CD4+ T cells in about 2011-2018, prior to COVID-19. CD4+ T cells were isolated from the cells after 10 days of culture. These TCRs' antigens remain unknown. The method was immunoSEQ multiplex PCR; TCRdb's version includes in-frame clones alone and lacks a portion of them. Found here are roughly 15,000 clones, roughly 83% of them singletons; the top ten hold about a tenth. The specimen sequenced was CD4+ T cells from PBMCs, cultured in vitro. These receptors were collected from a human donor in good health.

V gene TRBV7-9 combines with J gene TRBJ2-3, with 11 positions matching TRBD2. Germline trimming cut 5 bases from V and 0 bases from J; bases unmatched to any gene: 13. The germline V gene encodes CDR1 SEHNR and CDR2 FQNEAQ (reference sequence). This CDR3 is built from 19 residues. The CDR3 nucleotides read TGTGCCAGCAGCCCGTCCCGAGGGACTAGCGGAGTTAGCACAGATACGCAGTATTTT. It is translated as CASSPSRGTSGVSTDTQYF.

The rearrangement uses TRBV5-1 and TRBJ2-7; D unclear. This CDR3 has 11 residues. The V gene's germline CDR1 is SGHRS and CDR2 YFSETQ. Trimming removed 5 bases at V and 6 bases at J, with 9 bases between. The CDR3 sequence: CASSSGREQYF. In nucleotides, the CDR3 is TGCGCCAGCAGTTCAGGCCGCGAGCAGTACTTC.

This clone was recorded once. This chain uses TRBV20-1 with TRBJ2-4, with 8 nucleotides matching TRBD1. Germline loops: CDR1 DFQATT, CDR2 SNEGSKA (reference sequence). The V gene end was trimmed by 6 bases and the J gene end by 9 bases; junction bases not matched to a gene: 4. This CDR3 contains 11 residues. The CDR3 loop reads CSAGQASIQYF. CDR3 bases: TGCAGTGCGGGACAGGCTAGCATTCAGTACTTC.

The V and J genes are TRBV5-1 and TRBJ2-5, with a possible D match to TRBD2 (6 bases). The ends were cut back, 0 bases at V and 5 bases at J, with 14 bases in the middle. The CDR3 is made up of 15 amino acids. Germline loops: CDR1 SGHRS, CDR2 YFSETQ. The CDR3 DNA reads as TGCGCCAGCAGCTTGGCTAGCGCAAGCGGGGAGACCCAGTACTTC. It encodes CASSLASASGETQYF.

The chain uses TRBV5-1 and TRBJ1-3, with D perhaps matching TRBD1 (5 bases). Trimming pared 0 bases from V and 1 base from J, leaving 11 bases between. CDR3 size: 16 residues. Germline CDR1 is SGHRS and CDR2 is YFSETQ. This CDR3 reads CASSLEAGISGNTIYF. As DNA, the CDR3 is TGCGCCAGCAGCTTGGAAGCAGGGATTTCTGGAAACACCATATATTTT. The full variable domain, rest sourced from reference TRBV5-1 and TRBJ1-3, is KAGVTQTPRYLIKTRGQQVTLSCSPISGHRSVSWYQQTPGQGLQFLFEYFSETQRNKGNFPGRFSGRQFSNSRSEMNVSTLELGDSALYLCASSLEAGISGNTIYFGEGSWLTVV.

The CDR3 here is CSARDLDTEAFF. The CDR3 nucleotides read TGCAGCGCGCGGGACCTTGATACTGAAGCTTTCTTT. The rearrangement uses TRBV29-1 and TRBJ1-1; tentative D call: TRBD1 (5 bases). The CDR3 extends over 12 amino acids. Trimming removed 7 bases from V and 5 bases from J, with 14 bases in between. CDR1 is SQVTM, CDR2 ANQGSEA, per germline.

V usage is TRBV18 and J usage is TRBJ1-2; TRBD1 is a possible D gene (5 bases). This CDR3 region has 13 residues. V was trimmed by 3 bases and J by 8 bases, leaving 13 bases between them. Germline V gene data show CDR1 as KGHSH and CDR2 as LQKENI. The CDR3 region has the DNA TGTGCCAGCTCACCGGGGGATTTTATGGGCTACACCTTC. The encoded protein is CASSPGDFMGYTF.

The chain has TRBV5-6 and TRBJ2-7; perhaps TRBD2 as D (6 bases). Trimming left V 1 base short and J 7 bases short, with 15 bases between. Looked up from germline, CDR1 is SGHDT and CDR2 is YYEEEE. The CDR3 length is 14 residues. Written as DNA, the CDR3 is TGTGCCAGCAGCTTGAGGTCGGGAGTTTGGGAGCAGTACTTC. It codes for CASSLRSGVWEQYF.

The chain is built from TRBV5-1 and TRBJ1-1, with D possibly being TRBD1 (6 bases). The CDR3 has 13 amino acids. The germline V and J ends were trimmed by 0 bases and 7 bases, with 10 bases remaining between them. CDR1 and CDR2 (germline): SGHRS, YFSETQ. The DNA for the CDR3 is TGCGCCAGCAGCTTGGTGACAGGCGGTGAAGCTTTCTTT. Encoded protein: CASSLVTGGEAFF.

The rearrangement links TRBV19 to TRBJ2-5; D gene unclear. V was trimmed by 1 base and J by 5 bases, leaving 8 bases between them. Germline assignment: CDR1 LNHDA and CDR2 SQIVND (reference sequence). This CDR3 spans 13 amino acids. In nucleotides, the CDR3 is TGTGCCAGTAGTATAGCTAGGACGGAGACCCAGTACTTC. Encoded protein: CASSIARTETQYF.

This clone was found once. The chain carries TRBV11-2 and TRBJ2-1; D ambiguous. V was clipped by 2 bases and J by 4 bases, with 6 bases between them. This CDR3 is 13 amino acids long. Germline V gene sequence: CDR1 SGHAT, CDR2 FQNNGV. This CDR3 is CASSLSIYNEQFF. The CDR3 region has the DNA TGTGCCAGCAGCTTAAGTATTTACAATGAGCAGTTCTTC.

The chain has TRBV7-2 and TRBJ2-1; D unresolved. This CDR3 is built from 15 residues. Per the germline V gene, CDR1 is SGHTA and CDR2 is FQGNSA. V lost 0 bases, J lost 0 bases, and 6 bases lay in between. DNA for the CDR3: TGTGCCAGCAGCTTAGCGAGGTCCTCCTACAATGAGCAGTTCTTC. This gives the protein CASSLARSSYNEQFF.

The chain links TRBV7-2 to TRBJ2-3; perhaps TRBD1 as D (6 bases). Germline V gives CDR1 SGHTA, CDR2 FQGNSA. The V end was cut by 1 base, the J end by 7 bases, with 12 bases between. The CDR3 loop spans 14 amino acids. Here the CDR3 DNA reads TGTGCCAGCAGCTTAGGATCGGACAGACATACGCAGTATTTT. Amino acids: CASSLGSDRHTQYF.

Only one count was recorded for this clone. In nucleotides, the CDR3 is TGTGCCAGCAGTGAATGGTGGGCAGGGGGCTACACCTTC. Translated, it gives CASSEWWAGGYTF. J is TRBJ1-2 and V is TRBV6-1, with D tentatively TRBD1 (5 bases). This CDR3 is 13 amino acids long. The V gene lost 2 bases and the J gene lost 8 bases, with 12 bases spanning the gap. Germline CDR1 and CDR2: MNHNS and SASEGT.

This chain joins TRBV20-1 and TRBJ2-7; 9 bases are a match to TRBD2. The CDR3 runs 14 residues. The junction had 13 bases not matched to a gene; V was cut back by 3 bases and J by 10 bases. The germline gives CDR1 DFQATT, CDR2 SNEGSKA (reference sequence). This CDR3 is CSASRRREGPVQYF. As DNA, the CDR3 is TGCAGTGCTAGTAGGCGGCGGGAGGGCCCCGTTCAGTACTTC.

The rearrangement uses TRBV19 and TRBJ1-6, with D perhaps TRBD1 (6 bases). Germline lookup yields CDR1 LNHDA and CDR2 SQIVND (reference sequence). The CDR3 loop spans 15 amino acids. V lost 1 base to trimming and J lost 7 bases, with 11 bases between them. The DNA for the CDR3 is TGTGCCAGTAGTATAGGCGGCAGGGGAAATTCACCCCTCCACTTT. Its protein is CASSIGGRGNSPLHF.

The chain has TRBV7-9 and TRBJ1-4; 7 bases align to TRBD1. V shed 1 base, J shed 13 bases, and the junction held 12 bases outside the gene matches. The CDR3 is 15 amino acids. Germline V gene lookup returns CDR1 SEHNR and CDR2 FQNEAQ (reference sequence). The CDR3 coding sequence is TGTGCCAGCAGCTTAGGGGCCTCAGGGGGGTTCGGACTGTTTTTT. This sequence encodes CASSLGASGGFGLFF.

This clone appeared a few times. V and J are TRBV23-1 and TRBJ1-5; TRBD1 matches 7 bases. TRBV23-1 is known as an ORF, though its function is uncertain. The length of the CDR3 is 16 residues. V lost 6 bases, J lost 0 bases, and 8 bases stayed unmatched. The CDR3: CASSQRTGNSNQPQHF. The CDR3 coding sequence is TGCGCCAGCAGCCAGAGGACAGGCAATAGCAATCAGCCCCAGCATTTT.

This clone was picked up a small number of times. DNA of the CDR3: TGTGCCAGCAGCTTAGCAGGGGGGACTAATGAAAAACTGTTTTTT. This codes for CASSLAGGTNEKLFF. The chain uses TRBV7-9 and TRBJ1-4; possible D gene TRBD1, 6 bases. V lost 0 bases and J lost 2, with 7 bases in between. The CDR3 has 15 residues. Germline assignment: CDR1 SEHNR and CDR2 FQNEAQ (reference sequence). The full variable domain, its missing parts supplied by reference TRBV7-9 and TRBJ1-4, is DTGVSQNPRHKITKRGQNVTFRCDPISEHNRLYWYRQTLGQGPEFLTYFQNEAQLEKSRLLSDRFSAERPKGSFSTLEIQRTEQGDSAMYLCASSLAGGTNEKLFFGSGTQLSVL.

This chain uses TRBV5-6 with TRBJ2-5; D uncertain. The germline CDR1 and CDR2 sequences are SGHDT and YYEEEE. This CDR3 is built from 13 residues. The V and J ends lost 0 bases and 2 bases respectively, with 5 bases between them. The CDR3: CASSLVGQETQYF. CDR3 DNA sequence: TGTGCCAGCAGCTTGGTTGGGCAAGAGACCCAGTACTTC. The variable domain in full, completed from reference TRBV5-6 and TRBJ2-5, reads DAGVTQSPTHLIKTRGQQVTLRCSPKSGHDTVSWYQQALGQGPQFIFQYYEEEERQRGNFPDRFSGHQFPNYSSELNVNALLLGDSALYLCASSLVGQETQYFGPGTRLLVL.

This sequence joins TRBV7-9 and TRBJ2-7; D possibly corresponds to TRBD2 (6 bases). Germline V CDR1 and CDR2: SEHNR, FQNEAQ (reference sequence). The CDR3 contains 14 residues. V was cut by 5 bases and J by 5 bases, with 16 bases left in between. Here the CDR3 DNA reads TGTGCCAGCAGCCCGGGACTTTCAGGCGACGAGCAGTACTTC. It yields the protein CASSPGLSGDEQYF.

The V call is TRBV6-5, the J call TRBJ1-2; 9 nucleotides agree with TRBD1. The V gene end was trimmed by 5 bases and the J gene end by 5 bases; junction bases not matched to a gene: 9. This CDR3 has 15 residues. Germline CDR1 MNHEY, CDR2 SVGAGI. CDR3 coding DNA: TGTGCCAGCAGTAAGGACAGGGGTTCCCTATATGGCTACACCTTC. This sequence encodes CASSKDRGSLYGYTF.

This chain connects TRBV5-1 to TRBJ1-1; TRBD1 matches at 9 bases. Losses at the gene ends were 0 bases for V and 10 bases for J; bases not matched to a gene: 4. This CDR3 has 13 residues. The germline gives CDR1 SGHRS, CDR2 YFSETQ. CDR3 coding DNA: TGCGCCAGCAGCTTGGGGACAGGGGTTTTAGCTTTCTTT. Its translation is CASSLGTGVLAFF.

This clone has just one count. The gene calls are TRBV23-1 and TRBJ2-7, with a tentative D call TRBD1 (6 bases). TRBV23-1 is known as an ORF, though its function is uncertain. This CDR3 comprises 14 residues. Between the trimmed V and J ends, which lost 0 bases and 5 bases, there was a span of 11 bases. The CDR3 reads CASSQSPGQHEQYF. CDR3 sequence (DNA): TGCGCCAGCAGTCAATCGCCGGGACAACACGAGCAGTACTTC.